What follows describes a single T cell receptor beta chain. It has no known antigen specificity. Base qualities are missing; no much larger clone stands one base away. The entry originates in a study of pediatric ulcerative colitis (dated by TCRdb to between 2018 and 2020). In terms of the full investigation: Pancolitis was present in seven ulcerative colitis patients and left-sided colitis in two, and histology consistent with ulcerative colitis was found in all of these patients. By Pediatric Ulcerative Colitis Activity Index, mild disease was classified in a couple of patients, moderate disease in four and acute severe colitis in three. From under ten newly diagnosed, treatment-naive pediatric ulcerative colitis patients and four non-IBD control children, paired blood and rectal samples were collected. General study outcomes and caveats: T cells from blood may have been included in the rectal pinch biopsies, particularly in patients with overt colitis. Because the repertoires came from total lymphocyte DNA, rare subsets such as regulatory T cells may have patterns that are not reflected. Features of the rectal repertoire distinguished controls, mild-moderate colitis patients and acute severe colitis patients, and in acute severe colitis, rectal diversity was reduced because of clonal expansions. Only a handful of individuals were included in the healthy control group, which was small. Compared with controls, ulcerative colitis patients showed significantly higher autologous blood-rectal clonal overlap, a finding that suggests increased T cell trafficking to inflamed tissue. For technical reasons, blood samples from two patients gave substantially fewer templates, and these samples were excluded from the blood-rectal overlap analysis. A couple of rectal CDR3 clonotypes were detected in all ulcerative colitis patients and were not detected in any of the controls.

Counted from cysteine to phenylalanine, this CDR3 has 12 amino acids. Only the CDR3 portion is preserved as DNA: 36 bases, with reading frame beginning at the first base. Trimming removed 7 bases from V and 4 bases from J, leaving 11 bases between the germline ends. Sequences MDHEN (CDR1) and SYDVKM (CDR2) are obtained from the germline V gene. Rearranged CDR3 beta regions were amplified from genomic DNA with multiplex V and J primers using the immunoSEQ TRB Survey service. To keep sequencing depth equal across samples, survey-level depth of up to 500,000 reads per sample was applied. Libraries were purified and pooled, and sequencing was performed on Illumina technology. Under the source paper's analysis protocol: Productive clonality, sample overlap, pairwise scatters, CDR3 beta length, V/D/J gene usage and productiveness were assessed with immunoSEQ online tools. Alongside Shannon and Simpson indices, calculated diversity was computed as the number of unique rearrangements divided by total templates, multiplied by 100. Principal component analysis was performed on Z-score normalized data with the R prcomp function and the ggbiplot package. Morisita's index was used to quantify blood-rectal clonal overlap within each subject. Drawn from immuneACCESS, this table holds only the in-frame rearrangements with V and J called that TCRdb kept. Clones are partly lost; checked studies trace under half to an unresolved V gene and leave the rest unexplained. V and J calls and clone size follow that table, whereas D and trimming were derived from the DNA. Here the sample has 35,000 or so clones; about three quarters occur a single time. The ten most abundant clones make up about 0.7% of the sample.

One to two pinch biopsies were taken from the rectum for research during colonoscopy. Ulcerative colitis patients had received no immunosuppressive medication before the diagnostic colonoscopy. Before DNA isolation, rectal biopsies were subjected to proteinase K digestion. The Wizard kit (Promega) was used to extract genomic DNA from the blood and intestinal samples. The specimen sequenced was gut tissue. This clonotype was sampled from a boy younger than 18 with moderate ulcerative colitis. Recombination linked TRBV28 to TRBJ2-7; a tentative D match to TRBD2 spans 6 bases. The CDR3 reads as follows: CASTTGGYEQYF. The DNA reads as follows: TGTGCCAGCACAACCGGAGGGTACGAGCAGTACTTC.